This TCR beta chain comes out of a study of control samples from healthy donors and cancer patients. CDR3 length: 13 residues. Per germline, CDR1 SGHKS and CDR2 YYEKEE (reference sequence). J was trimmed by 2 bases and V by 3 bases; bases with no gene match: 2. Assay: immunoSEQ multiplex PCR; the TCRdb copy retains only in-frame clones and omits some. Here the sample spans 75,000 to 95,000 clones, about four fifths being singletons. The V gene is TRBV5-5, the J gene TRBJ2-7; TRBD1 matches 7 bases. Sequenced input: PBMCs. This TCR derives from a man aged 65 to 85 with lung cancer. This CDR3 reads CASSSTGAYEQYF. CDR3 in DNA: TGTGCCAGCAGCTCCACAGGGGCCTACGAGCAGTACTTC.